The 30 T cell receptor beta chains in this list originate from one sample, sequenced in a study of T-cell reconstitution after alpha-beta-depleted transplantation in children. During its preparation, the TCRbeta library received unique molecular identifiers. TCRdb itself ran the PCR reads through MiXCR, one entry per CDR3 protein. The sample yields some 150,000 distinct CDR3 sequences, about 9% seen once. The source material was PBMCs, mostly from graft donor cells, sampled 180 days after TCRalphabeta/CD19-depleted stem cell transplant. The receptors stem from a female patient between 2 and 15 years old who had a stem cell transplant for congenital amegakaryocytic thrombocytopenia, so the T cells may come from the graft donor.

The V call is TRBV20-1, the J call TRBJ1-4, with no clear D. The CDR3 has 14 amino acids. Germline CDR1 DFQATT, CDR2 SNEGSKA (reference sequence). V was clipped by 0 bases and J by 6 bases, with 11 bases between them. The CDR3 reads CSARDAGRDEKLFF. In DNA form, the CDR3 reads TGCAGTGCTAGAGATGCGGGTAGGGATGAAAAACTGTTTTTT.

This clonotype was counted many times. The genes are TRBV11-2 and TRBJ2-1, with 10 bases that match TRBD1. Germline trimming cut 1 base from V and 7 bases from J; bases unmatched to any gene: 1. In germline, CDR1 is SGHAT, CDR2 FQNNGV. The CDR3 contains 14 residues. The CDR3 DNA is TGTGCCAGCAGCTTAGCGGGACAGGGGAATGAGCAGTTCTTC. This codes for CASSLAGQGNEQFF.

The V gene is TRBV10-3, the J gene TRBJ1-1; D not resolved. V dropped 7 bases and J dropped 0 bases, with 6 bases sitting between them. The length of the CDR3 is 12 residues. Looked up from germline, CDR1 is ENHRY and CDR2 is SYGVKD. The CDR3: CAIKALNTEAFF. CDR3 in DNA: TGTGCCATCAAAGCCTTGAACACTGAAGCTTTCTTT.

This chain connects TRBV29-1 to TRBJ2-5; D gene unclear. The CDR3 sequence is 11 residues long. Trimming left V 1 base short and J 5 bases short, with 5 bases between. Germline CDR1 is SQVTM and CDR2 is ANQGSEA. CDR3 DNA: TGCAGCGTTGAAGTAGGTGAGACCCAGTACTTC. It specifies CSVEVGETQYF. Together with reference TRBV29-1 and TRBJ2-5, the CDR3 gives the full variable domain: SAVISQKPSRDICQRGTSLTIQCQVDSQVTMMFWYRQQPGQSLTLIATANQGSEATYESGFVIDKFPISRPNLTFSTLTVSNMSPEDSSIYLCSVEVGETQYFGPGTRLLVL.

A word on this clonotype: A single base separates this from a much larger clone, so it may be a read error. The chain joins TRBV20-1 to TRBJ2-2; D might be TRBD1 (6 bases). Germline CDR1 DFQATT, CDR2 SNEGSKA (reference sequence). The CDR3 is 16 residues long. Trimming shortened V by 2 bases and J by 5 bases, and 18 bases separated the two germline ends. The DNA of the CDR3 is TGCAGTGCTAGACGCGCCGGACAGACTGTTACCGGGGAGCTGTTTTTT. Its protein is CSARRAGQTVTGELFF.

This clonotype came up a few times. The V and J genes are TRBV7-2 and TRBJ2-7, with 7 bases lining up with TRBD1. The V segment lost 5 bases and the J segment 8 bases; nucleotides outside the gene matches: 6. From germline, CDR1 is SGHTA and CDR2 FQGNSA. The CDR3 contains 12 residues. The CDR3: CASSIGTEKQYF. CDR3 in DNA: TGTGCCAGCAGCATAGGGACAGAGAAGCAGTACTTC. The entire variable domain, with the rest obtained from reference TRBV7-2 and TRBJ2-7, is as follows: GAGVSQSPSNKVTEKGKDVELRCDPISGHTALYWYRQSLGQGLEFLIYFQGNSAPDKSGLPSDRFSAERTGGSVSTLTIQRTQQEDSAVYLCASSIGTEKQYFGPGTRLTVT.

This clonotype was counted at least ten times. This rearrangement joins TRBV20-1 to TRBJ2-5, with TRBD2 matching over 8 bases. CDR3 size: 13 residues. The germline CDR1 and CDR2 sequences are DFQATT and SNEGSKA (reference sequence). J was trimmed by 3 bases and V by 6 bases; bases with no gene match: 6. The CDR3 DNA follows: TGCAGTGCCCGGGGACTAGAGGAAGAGACCCAGTACTTC. Translation gives CSARGLEEETQYF.

This clonotype appeared many times. A much bigger clone sits one base away, suggesting this may be a read error. The genes are TRBV25-1 and TRBJ2-6; 12 bases map to TRBD1. There are 19 residues in the CDR3. The germline V gene has CDR1 MGHDK and CDR2 SYGVNS. The DNA for the CDR3 is TGTGCCAGCAGTGATACAACTGGGACAGGGGGCGCTGGGGCCAACGGCCTGACTTTC. This gives the protein CASSDTTGTGGAGANGLTF.

This clonotype was found many times. The gene calls are TRBV5-4 and TRBJ2-5, with D unclear. This CDR3 is built from 14 residues. Deletions cut 1 base from V and 5 bases from J, with 12 bases between. Germline CDR1 is SGHNT and CDR2 is YYREEE (reference sequence). The CDR3 nucleotides read TGTGCCAGCAGCTTGCACTATGGCTTTGAGACCCAGTACTTC. This codes for CASSLHYGFETQYF.

This clonotype has at least ten counts. The V call is TRBV28, the J call TRBJ2-1; D unclear. This CDR3 has 12 amino acids. Trimming removed 2 bases from V and 6 bases from J, with 5 bases in between. Germline V gene sequence: CDR1 MDHEN, CDR2 SYDVKM. CDR3 protein: CASSLGVNEQFF. In DNA form, the CDR3 reads TGTGCCAGCAGTTTAGGAGTCAATGAGCAGTTCTTC.

As to this clonotype: This may stem from a read error, because a much larger clone lies one nucleotide away. The V and J genes are TRBV6-5 and TRBJ1-2; no reliable D call. The CDR3 sequence is 12 residues long. Germline V lookup: CDR1 MNHEY, CDR2 SVGAGI. The CDR3 region is CASIYSGNGYTF. CDR3 DNA sequence: TGTGCCAGCATTTACTCGGGGAATGGCTACACCTTC.

This clonotype was counted at least ten times. The chain employs TRBV5-1 and TRBJ2-5; the match to TRBD1 covers 11 bases. J was trimmed by 5 bases and V by 4 bases; bases with no gene match: 4. The CDR3 contains 14 residues. CDR1 and CDR2 (germline): SGHRS, YFSETQ. CDR3 amino acids: CASSPGTGGETQYF. CDR3 coding DNA: TGCGCCAGCAGCCCTGGGACAGGGGGGGAGACCCAGTACTTC.

This clonotype appeared many times. The V call is TRBV7-9, the J call TRBJ1-1, with D tentatively TRBD1 (6 bases). In germline, CDR1 is SEHNR, CDR2 FQNEAQ (reference sequence). The CDR3 is made up of 14 amino acids. With 2 bases removed from V and 3 bases from J, the gap between germline ends came to 10 bases. CDR3 coding DNA: TGTGCCAGCAGCTTAATGGGGGCGGACACTGAAGCTTTCTTT. It encodes CASSLMGADTEAFF.

Many counts were recorded for this clonotype. The rearrangement uses TRBV10-2 and TRBJ2-3; 11 bases agree with TRBD2. V gave up 5 bases and J gave up 1 base; unmatched junction bases: 5. CDR1 and CDR2 from the germline V gene are WSHSY and SAAADI. This CDR3 is built from 16 residues. The CDR3 sequence is CASSHPGLAGTDTQYF. The CDR3 DNA reads TGCGCCAGCAGTCATCCGGGACTAGCGGGCACAGATACGCAGTATTTT.

This clonotype was seen many times. J is TRBJ2-7 and V is TRBV5-1, with 8 positions matching TRBD1. Germline V CDR1 and CDR2: SGHRS, YFSETQ. CDR3 length: 14 residues. V gave up 9 bases and J gave up 6 bases; unmatched junction bases: 14. CDR3 sequence: CATKSTTGVGEQYF. The CDR3 DNA reads as TGCGCCACCAAATCAACGACAGGGGTGGGCGAGCAGTACTTC.

The V gene is TRBV12-3 or TRBV12-4, the J gene TRBJ2-5, with 9 nucleotides matching TRBD1. The CDR3 covers 16 residues. J gave up 4 bases and V 6 bases, and 12 bases lay outside the gene matches. The CDR3, as DNA: TGTGCCAGCAGCCCCTTTTGGACAGGGGTAGGAGAGACCCAGTACTTC. This encodes CASSPFWTGVGETQYF.

To note about this clonotype: A much more abundant neighbour one base away suggests this may be a read error. The rearrangement links TRBV3-1 to TRBJ2-7, with D possibly TRBD1 on 6 matching bases. V was clipped by 10 bases and J by 2 bases, with 30 bases between them. Germline assignment: CDR1 LGHDT and CDR2 YNNKEL (reference sequence). This CDR3 is 18 amino acids long. This CDR3 reads CAISLPIKADRGTYEQYF. CDR3 in DNA: TGTGCCATCAGTCTACCAATAAAAGCGGACAGAGGGACCTACGAGCAGTACTTC.

In its sample, this clonotype was seen a few times. The chain has TRBV20-1 and TRBJ2-1, with 9 bases aligning to TRBD2. The CDR3 sequence is 16 residues long. V was pared by 3 bases and J by 4 bases, with 10 bases of the junction left unmatched. CDR1 and CDR2 from the germline V gene are DFQATT and SNEGSKA (reference sequence). The CDR3 protein is CSARDYSGSLYNEQFF. The CDR3 bases are TGCAGTGCTAGGGACTATAGCGGGAGCCTATACAATGAGCAGTTCTTC.

This clonotype has only a few counts. The chain is built from TRBV5-1 and TRBJ2-1; 9 positions match TRBD2. Germline V CDR1 and CDR2: SGHRS, YFSETQ. CDR3 length: 15 residues. After removal of 4 bases from V and 4 bases from J, the junction contained 6 bases not matched to a gene. CDR3 protein: CASSPTSGGYNEQFF. As DNA, the CDR3 is TGCGCCAGCAGCCCCACGAGCGGGGGGTACAATGAGCAGTTCTTC.

This clonotype was recorded at least ten times. The gene calls are TRBV29-1 and TRBJ1-1; D is unresolved. The V end was cut by 2 bases, the J end by 0 bases, with 7 bases between. CDR3 length equals 13 residues. Germline V CDR1 and CDR2: SQVTM, ANQGSEA. The CDR3 DNA is TGCAGCGTTGAACTGTCCTTGAACACTGAAGCTTTCTTT. Its protein is CSVELSLNTEAFF.

This clonotype was counted between two and nine times. V is TRBV4-1 and J is TRBJ1-3; tentatively, D is TRBD1 (5 bases). CDR1 is MGHRA, CDR2 YSYEKL, per germline. CDR3 length: 15 residues. V dropped 2 bases and J dropped 0 bases, with 8 bases sitting between them. Here the CDR3 reads CASSQSGTSGNTIYF. The CDR3 DNA sequence: TGCGCCAGCAGCCAATCAGGGACCTCTGGAAACACCATATATTTT.

The genes are TRBV2 and TRBJ2-3, with 7 bases fitting TRBD1. The trim removed 6 bases at V and 0 bases at J, leaving 6 bases unmatched. This CDR3 is built from 15 residues. Germline V CDR1 and CDR2: SNHLY, FYNNEI. This CDR3 reads CASRDRKGSTDTQYF. DNA for the CDR3: TGTGCCAGCAGGGACAGGAAAGGGAGCACAGATACGCAGTATTTT. The full variable domain, completed using reference TRBV2 and TRBJ2-3, is EPEVTQTPSHQVTQMGQEVILRCVPISNHLYFYWYRQILGQKVEFLVSFYNNEISEKSEIFDDQFSVERPDGSNFTLKIRSTKLEDSAMYFCASRDRKGSTDTQYFGPGTRLTVL.

This sequence joins TRBV7-2 and TRBJ1-5; D remains unclear. Germline-derived CDR1 and CDR2 are SGHTA and FQGNSA. This CDR3 comprises 13 residues. Trimming shortened V by 5 bases and J by 7 bases, and 12 bases separated the two germline ends. The CDR3 coding sequence is TGTGCCAGCAGCCAGGTGTCGGGCCAGCCCCAGCATTTT. Translated, it gives CASSQVSGQPQHF.

This clonotype came up many times. As DNA, the CDR3 is TGCAGTGCTAGAGATTCCAGGGGCCCTACTGTCCAAGAGACCCAGTACTTC. This translates into CSARDSRGPTVQETQYF. The chain carries TRBV20-1 and TRBJ2-5; possibly TRBD1 for D (6 bases). This CDR3 spans 17 amino acids. Trimming removed 0 bases at V and 1 base at J, with 18 bases between. CDR1 is DFQATT and CDR2 is SNEGSKA in the germline V gene (reference sequence).

The chain carries TRBV19 and TRBJ2-2; D unclear. The V and J ends lost 6 bases and 5 bases respectively, with 13 bases between them. Germline-derived CDR1 and CDR2 are LNHDA and SQIVND (reference sequence). This CDR3 is 14 amino acids long. CDR3 sequence (DNA): TGTGCCAGTAGGCCGATTAGCATGACCGGGGAGCTGTTTTTT. This gives the protein CASRPISMTGELFF.

This clonotype was detected many times. The chain couples TRBV7-2 to TRBJ1-2; 8 bases are shared with TRBD1. Germline V lookup: CDR1 SGHTA, CDR2 FQGNSA. The J segment lost 4 bases and the V segment lost 0 bases, leaving 4 bases of the junction unmatched. This CDR3 region has 15 residues. CDR3 in amino acids: CASSLASGGGYGYTF. CDR3 DNA: TGTGCCAGCAGCTTAGCCTCAGGGGGCGGCTATGGCTACACCTTC.

In this sample, this clonotype turned up many times. The chain joins TRBV5-1 to TRBJ2-2; D is perhaps TRBD1 or TRBD2 (5 bases each). Trimming removed 2 bases at V and 4 bases at J, with 9 bases between. The CDR3 contains 14 residues. Per the germline V gene, CDR1 is SGHRS and CDR2 is YFSETQ. The CDR3 loop is CASSFGTGTGELFF. The CDR3 DNA follows: TGCGCCAGCAGCTTTGGGACGGGCACCGGGGAGCTGTTTTTT.

The V call is TRBV11-2, the J call TRBJ2-1; D might be TRBD2 (5 bases). The germline CDR1 and CDR2 sequences are SGHAT and FQNNGV. Trimming took off 5 bases at V and 1 base at J, with 21 bases between the two ends. The CDR3 totals 18 residues. The CDR3 region is CASSEAPSSGMSYNEQFF. The CDR3 DNA is TGTGCCAGCAGCGAGGCGCCCTCAAGCGGTATGTCCTACAATGAGCAGTTCTTC. Combining the CDR3 with reference TRBV11-2 and TRBJ2-1 gives the whole variable domain EAGVAQSPRYKIIEKRQSVAFWCNPISGHATLYWYQQILGQGPKLLIQFQNNGVVDDSQLPKDRFSAERLKGVDSTLKIQPAKLEDSAVYLCASSEAPSSGMSYNEQFFGPGTRLTVL.

This clonotype was counted many times. The chain employs TRBV28 and TRBJ1-5, with D perhaps matching TRBD1 (5 bases). This CDR3 is 12 amino acids long. Trimming stripped 7 bases from V and 4 bases from J, with 8 bases between. CDR1 is MDHEN, CDR2 SYDVKM, per germline. This CDR3 is CASKQVNQPQHF. CDR3 DNA: TGTGCCAGCAAACAGGTAAATCAGCCCCAGCATTTT.

About this clonotype itself: It may be a read error: a sequence one base away is much more abundant. The chain employs TRBV3-1 and TRBJ2-1, with 8 bases aligning to TRBD2. The germline CDR1 and CDR2 sequences are LGHDT and YNNKEL (reference sequence). The CDR3 runs 17 residues. The CDR3 DNA sequence: TGTGCCAGCAGCCAATATCAGTGGGCGGGAGGACTCAATGACCAGTTCTTC. This translates into CASSQYQWAGGLNDQFF.